The count of the clone carrying this TCR beta chain is one. Its antigen remains unknown. This specimen comes from a study of shared clonotypes between healthy human individuals. Healthy HIV-negative adults with no recent acute infections or vaccinations were recruited as donors. Negatively enriched CD4+ T cells were divided by CD45RA into naive and memory. Study-level points and caveats: There were few donors, and this limited the genetic and exposure-history diversity represented.

J gave up 1 base and V 7 bases, and 4 bases lay outside the gene matches. The V gene's germline CDR1 is SQVTM and CDR2 ANQGSEA. The CDR3 extends over 13 amino acids. The protocol was immunoSEQ multiplex PCR, while the TCRdb copy is restricted to in-frame clones and leaves out a portion. The sample includes over a million clones, around 82% of them seen just once. Sequencing was done on a sample of memory CD4+ T cells from PBMCs. Subset denoted: CD45RA-negative fraction. This TCR was recovered from a man aged 18 to 29 in good health. Some clones in this sample may be carry-over from other donors' samples. This chain links TRBV29-1 with TRBJ2-3; 8 bases are a match to TRBD1. The CDR3 spells CSGGQDGTDTQYF. For the CDR3, the DNA is TGCAGCGGGGGACAGGACGGCACAGATACGCAGTATTTT.